These 30 T cell receptor beta chains originate from one sample sequenced in a study of identical twins. MiXCR, applied by TCRdb to the 5' RACE reads, yields one record per CDR3 protein. Of roughly 250,000 distinct CDR3 sequences in the sample, 7.5% were seen once. The same sample was also studied in work on yellow fever vaccine responses in identical twins.

Source material: CD8+ T cells sorted from blood. Receptors were obtained from a woman aged 18-29 years in good health.

In its sample, this clonotype was seen a few times. The rearrangement uses TRBV7-2 and TRBJ2-5; possible D gene TRBD2, 6 bases. This CDR3 comprises 14 residues. Germline-derived CDR1 and CDR2 are SGHTA and FQGNSA. The V end lost 5 bases, the J end lost 2 bases, and 12 bases lay between the germline ends. CDR3 protein: CASSETGSQETQYF. The DNA for the CDR3 is TGTGCCAGCAGCGAAACCGGGAGTCAAGAGACCCAGTACTTC.

With regard to this clonotype: This may be a read error: a much more frequent sequence differs by one nucleotide. The CDR3 sequence is CASSFQPREQYF. CDR3 nucleotide sequence: TGTGCCAGCAGTTTTCAGCCCCGCGAGCAGTACTTC. The gene calls are TRBV12-3 or TRBV12-4 and TRBJ2-7; D gene unclear. The CDR3 length is 12 residues. Trimming cost V 3 bases and J 6 bases, with 9 bases left between them.

The genes are TRBV11-2 and TRBJ2-1; 12 bases align to TRBD1. J was trimmed by 4 bases and V by 0 bases; bases with no gene match: 4. The V gene's germline CDR1 is SGHAT and CDR2 FQNNGV. CDR3 length: 17 amino acids. The DNA for the CDR3 is TGTGCCAGCAGCTTAGATGGGGACAGGGGGCTGTACAATGAGCAGTTCTTC. Residues: CASSLDGDRGLYNEQFF.

This clonotype was recorded a few times. Germline and junction disagree at one end, which may indicate a read error. CDR3 nucleotide sequence: TGTGCCACCAGCGGAAGAGGGACTAGCGGGAGCGACGAGCAGTACTTC. Translating gives CATSGRGTSGSDEQYF. The chain carries TRBV7-9 and TRBJ2-7, with 14 bases fitting TRBD2. Germline lookup yields CDR1 SEHNR and CDR2 FQNEAQ (reference sequence). The CDR3 extends over 16 amino acids.

In its sample, this clonotype was seen many times. This chain uses TRBV11-2 with TRBJ1-6; no reliable D call. Trimming took off 2 bases at V and 10 bases at J, with 12 bases between the two ends. This CDR3 spans 14 amino acids. CDR1 and CDR2 (germline): SGHAT, FQNNGV. The CDR3 nucleotides read TGTGCCAGCAGCTTACAGGACCGGAGATCACCCCTCCACTTT. Residues: CASSLQDRRSPLHF.

This clonotype was counted ten times or more. The chain is built from TRBV4-1 and TRBJ1-5, with TRBD1 identical over 7 bases. V shed 0 bases and J 6 bases; nucleotides not matched to a gene: 11. Germline assignment: CDR1 MGHRA and CDR2 YSYEKL. This CDR3 comprises 17 residues. The DNA for the CDR3 is TGCGCCAGCAGCCAAGACCGAGAGCTGACAGGGCCTCAGCCCCAGCATTTT. Its protein product is CASSQDRELTGPQPQHF.

The chain has TRBV3-1 and TRBJ2-1, with 11 bases aligning to TRBD2. Germline trimming cut 1 base from V and 6 bases from J; bases unmatched to any gene: 8. The CDR3 runs to 17 residues. The V gene's germline CDR1 is LGHDT and CDR2 YNNKEL (reference sequence). In nucleotides, the CDR3 is TGTGCCAGCAGCCAAGGAATTTTGCTAGCGGGAGGCAATGAGCAGTTCTTC. This codes for CASSQGILLAGGNEQFF.

The chain joins TRBV2 to TRBJ1-2, with D unresolved. The CDR3 loop spans 15 amino acids. CDR1 is SNHLY and CDR2 is FYNNEI in the germline V gene. Trimming took 1 base from V and 7 from J, leaving 16 bases between them. The DNA of the CDR3 is TGTGCCAGCAGTGAAGGGTCGGTATCCTCTCGTGGCTACACCTTC. Encoded protein: CASSEGSVSSRGYTF.

The table lists this clonotype with many counts. The rearrangement uses TRBV7-7 and TRBJ2-1; the D gene is possibly TRBD1 (5 bases). Germline assignment: CDR1 SSHAT and CDR2 FNYEAQ (reference sequence). The CDR3 extends over 13 amino acids. V dropped 2 bases and J dropped 10 bases, with 12 bases sitting between them. The CDR3: CASSLRQSREQFF. In DNA, the CDR3 is TGTGCCAGCAGCTTACGACAGTCCCGGGAGCAGTTCTTC.

This clonotype was detected a few times. The chain uses TRBV24-1 and TRBJ2-7, with D maybe TRBD1 (6 bases). Trimming left V 3 bases short and J 0 bases short, with 8 bases between. Germline-derived CDR1 and CDR2 are KGHDR and SFDVKD. There are 14 residues in the CDR3. CDR3 region: CATSDTGFSYEQYF. Written as DNA, the CDR3 is TGTGCCACCAGTGATACAGGGTTCTCCTACGAGCAGTACTTC.

The J gene is TRBJ2-5, the V gene TRBV6-2 or TRBV6-3, with a weak D call TRBD1 (5 bases). Germline CDR1 MNHEY, CDR2 SVGEGT. The CDR3 runs 17 residues. Deletions cut 4 bases from V and 2 bases from J, with 20 bases between. The chain's CDR3 is CASSSLPRQRIQETQYF. In DNA form, the CDR3 reads TGTGCCAGCAGTTCCCTTCCTAGACAGAGGATACAAGAGACCCAGTACTTC.

This clonotype was seen ten or more times. The chain employs TRBV7-6 and TRBJ1-5; D not resolved. V was cut by 2 bases and J by 4 bases, with 15 bases left in between. Germline assignment: CDR1 SGHVS and CDR2 FNYEAQ. The length of the CDR3 is 16 residues. CDR3 sequence (DNA): TGTGCCAGCAGCTTAAAAGGGTCGCGGTCGAATCAGCCCCAGCATTTT. Translation: CASSLKGSRSNQPQHF. Filled out from reference TRBV7-6 and TRBJ1-5, the complete variable domain reads GAGVSQSPRYKVTKRGQDVALRCDPISGHVSLYWYRQALGQGPEFLTYFNYEAQQDKSGLPNDRFSAERPEGSISTLTIQRTEQRDSAMYRCASSLKGSRSNQPQHFGDGTRLSIL.

A few counts support this clonotype. The CDR3: CASSPQTGSGSTDTQYF. The CDR3, as DNA: TGTGCCAGCAGCCCCCAAACGGGGAGCGGGAGCACAGATACGCAGTATTTT. This chain links TRBV5-5 with TRBJ2-3, with D maybe TRBD2 (6 bases). CDR1 is SGHKS and CDR2 is YYEKEE in the germline V gene (reference sequence). V lost 4 bases to trimming and J lost 0 bases, with 18 bases between them. This CDR3 has 17 residues.

This chain joins TRBV4-1 and TRBJ2-1; 9 bases map to TRBD2. The CDR3 runs 16 residues. The germline CDR1 and CDR2 sequences are MGHRA and YSYEKL. V lost 2 bases to trimming and J lost 3 bases; unmatched junction nucleotides: 5. DNA of the CDR3: TGCGCCAGCAGCCAAACCGGGCGGGGGGGCTACAATGAGCAGTTCTTC. It yields the protein CASSQTGRGGYNEQFF.

Details on this clonotype: A much larger clone lies a single base off, so this may be a read error. This chain connects TRBV15 to TRBJ2-3; 7 bases map to TRBD1. The CDR3 sequence is 15 residues long. The germline CDR1 and CDR2 sequences are LNHNV and YYDKDF (reference sequence). Unmatched junction bases numbered 8, after V lost 4 bases and J lost 4 bases. The CDR3: CATSIRQGVADTQYF. In DNA, the CDR3 is TGTGCCACCAGCATTAGACAGGGAGTCGCAGATACGCAGTATTTT.

This rearrangement joins TRBV7-2 to TRBJ2-7, with 8 bases fitting TRBD2. V gave up 3 bases and J gave up 5 bases; unmatched junction bases: 6. Germline V gives CDR1 SGHTA, CDR2 FQGNSA. This CDR3 region has 14 residues. CDR3 loop: CASSFSGRINEQYF. The CDR3 nucleotides are TGTGCCAGCAGCTTCAGCGGGAGAATCAACGAGCAGTACTTC.

The gene calls are TRBV20-1 and TRBJ2-5; D is ambiguous. The CDR3 covers 12 residues. Trimming pared 3 bases from V and 1 base from J, leaving 6 bases between. Germline V gene sequence: CDR1 DFQATT, CDR2 SNEGSKA (reference sequence). CDR3 protein: CSASPSQETQYF. CDR3 nucleotides: TGCAGTGCTAGCCCAAGCCAAGAGACCCAGTACTTC.

This clonotype was found a few times. The gene calls are TRBV6-5 and TRBJ1-2; TRBD1 matches 9 bases. V shed 3 bases, J shed 1 base, and the junction held 15 bases outside the gene matches. Looked up from germline, CDR1 is MNHEY and CDR2 is SVGAGI. The CDR3 sequence is 19 residues long. The CDR3 DNA sequence: TGTGCCAGCAGTTATTTAGGTCTCCGGAACAGGGGGCTTAACTATGGCTACACCTTC. Its translation: CASSYLGLRNRGLNYGYTF.

The V call is TRBV6-5, the J call TRBJ1-1; D is uncertain. This CDR3 has 15 residues. Germline values: CDR1 MNHEY, CDR2 SVGAGI. The germline V and J ends were trimmed by 0 bases and 1 base, with 9 bases remaining between them. The CDR3 here is CASSYSGTWNTEAFF. CDR3 DNA: TGTGCCAGCAGTTACTCGGGAACTTGGAACACTGAAGCTTTCTTT.

The chain uses TRBV2 and TRBJ2-1; D is unresolved. The V gene's germline CDR1 is SNHLY and CDR2 FYNNEI. The CDR3 spans 10 residues. V lost 8 bases, J lost 5 bases, and 4 bases lay in between. Here the CDR3 reads CASVDNEQFF. CDR3 in DNA: TGTGCCAGCGTGGACAATGAGCAGTTCTTC.

In its sample, this clonotype was seen a few times. The V and J genes are TRBV20-1 and TRBJ2-7; D might be TRBD1 (5 bases). The CDR3 extends over 15 amino acids. The V gene lost 2 bases and the J gene lost 3 bases, with 17 bases spanning the gap. Germline lookup yields CDR1 DFQATT and CDR2 SNEGSKA (reference sequence). The CDR3 loop reads CSARYHDRAGYEQYF. DNA for the CDR3: TGCAGTGCTAGATATCACGACAGAGCAGGCTACGAGCAGTACTTC.

This clonotype was picked up many times. The chain employs TRBV2 and TRBJ2-7; 14 nucleotides match TRBD2. Germline V gene lookup returns CDR1 SNHLY and CDR2 FYNNEI. The CDR3 runs 15 residues. J was trimmed by 9 bases and V by 9 bases; bases with no gene match: 13. The CDR3 region is CARETGTSGSSVQYF. As DNA, the CDR3 is TGTGCCAGAGAGACCGGGACTAGCGGGAGTTCAGTGCAGTACTTC.

The chain employs TRBV20-1 and TRBJ2-7; D may correspond to TRBD1 or TRBD2 (5 bases each). The germline V gene has CDR1 DFQATT and CDR2 SNEGSKA (reference sequence). V shed 6 bases and J shed 0 bases, with 15 bases lying between them. The CDR3 covers 14 residues. The CDR3: CSAEGHLSSYEQYF. Here the CDR3 DNA reads TGCAGTGCCGAGGGGCACTTAAGCTCCTACGAGCAGTACTTC.

The CDR3, as DNA: TGTGCCAGCAGCTTAGGTCCCGGAACTTTAGCTAACTATGGCTACACCTTC. It encodes CASSLGPGTLANYGYTF. The V gene is TRBV7-6, the J gene TRBJ1-2; D remains ambiguous. The CDR3 length is 17 residues. The germline V gene encodes CDR1 SGHVS and CDR2 FNYEAQ. The V end was cut by 1 base, the J end by 0 bases, with 15 bases between.

The V gene is TRBV7-6, the J gene TRBJ2-5, with D unresolved. CDR1 is SGHVS, CDR2 FNYEAQ, per germline. The CDR3 covers 13 residues. Trimming cost V 5 bases and J 1 base, with 8 bases left between them. The DNA of the CDR3 is TGTGCCAGCAGCCGCCGGTTCCAAGAGACCCAGTACTTC. Translation: CASSRRFQETQYF.

This clonotype was seen at least ten times. The chain links TRBV6-4 to TRBJ2-7; no firm D call. CDR3 length: 12 residues. Looked up from germline, CDR1 is MRHNA and CDR2 is SNTAGT. Trimming took 2 bases from V and 6 from J, leaving 8 bases between them. CDR3 sequence reads: CASSDRYGEQYF. The DNA for the CDR3 is TGTGCCAGCAGTGACAGGTATGGCGAGCAGTACTTC.

This clonotype was found many times. The J gene is TRBJ2-1, the V gene TRBV29-1; unclear D gene. The CDR3 has 15 residues. Trimming took 0 bases from V and 2 from J, leaving 11 bases between them. Germline lookup yields CDR1 SQVTM and CDR2 ANQGSEA. The CDR3: CSVEDLQPTYNEQFF. The CDR3 DNA reads TGCAGCGTTGAAGATCTACAGCCAACCTACAATGAGCAGTTCTTC.

This clonotype was observed many times. This rearrangement joins TRBV28 to TRBJ1-6; 7 bases are shared with TRBD1. Trimming cost V 3 bases and J 9 bases; bases outside gene matches: 5. The germline V gene encodes CDR1 MDHEN and CDR2 SYDVKM. The CDR3 runs to 14 residues. CDR3 in DNA: TGTGCCAGCAGTTTTCGGACAGGAGTTTCACCCCTCCACTTT. Translation gives CASSFRTGVSPLHF.

This clonotype appeared a single time. The chain recombines TRBV6-4 with TRBJ1-1, with unresolved D. The CDR3 spans 13 residues. Germline V lookup: CDR1 MRHNA, CDR2 SNTAGT. Trimming left V 3 bases short and J 3 bases short, with 8 bases between. The CDR3 spells CASSENWDTEAFF. CDR3 bases: TGTGCCAGCAGTGAAAATTGGGACACTGAAGCTTTCTTT.

This clonotype was detected only a few times. The genes are TRBV2 and TRBJ2-1, with D tentatively TRBD1 or TRBD2 (5 bases each). Deletions cut 6 bases from V and 5 bases from J, with 8 bases between. Germline-derived CDR1 and CDR2 are SNHLY and FYNNEI. CDR3 length equals 12 residues. Written as DNA, the CDR3 is TGTGCCAGCAGGGGACGGAACAATGAGCAGTTCTTC. Protein product: CASRGRNNEQFF. The full variable domain, its missing parts supplied by reference TRBV2 and TRBJ2-1, is EPEVTQTPSHQVTQMGQEVILRCVPISNHLYFYWYRQILGQKVEFLVSFYNNEISEKSEIFDDQFSVERPDGSNFTLKIRSTKLEDSAMYFCASRGRNNEQFFGPGTRLTVL.